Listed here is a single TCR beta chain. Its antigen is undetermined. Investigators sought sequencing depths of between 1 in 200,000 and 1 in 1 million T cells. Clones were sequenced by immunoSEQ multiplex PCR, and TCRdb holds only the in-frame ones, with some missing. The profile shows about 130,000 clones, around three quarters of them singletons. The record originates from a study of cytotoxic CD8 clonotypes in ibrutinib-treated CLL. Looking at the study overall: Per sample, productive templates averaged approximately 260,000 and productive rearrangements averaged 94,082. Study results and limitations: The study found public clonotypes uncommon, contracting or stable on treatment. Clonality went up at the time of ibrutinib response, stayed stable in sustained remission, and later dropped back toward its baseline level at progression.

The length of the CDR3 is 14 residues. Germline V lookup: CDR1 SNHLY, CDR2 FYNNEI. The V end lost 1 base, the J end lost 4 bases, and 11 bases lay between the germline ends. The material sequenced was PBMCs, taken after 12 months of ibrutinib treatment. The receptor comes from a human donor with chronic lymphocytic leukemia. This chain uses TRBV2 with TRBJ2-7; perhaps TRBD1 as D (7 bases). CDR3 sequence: CASSEGRGRYEQYF. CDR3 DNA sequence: TGTGCCAGCAGTGAAGGCAGGGGGAGGTACGAGCAGTACTTC.